The rows below give T cell receptor beta chains drawn from one sample of a study of blood T cells in healthy people across ages. TCRdb re-called the 5' RACE reads with MiXCR, one entry per CDR3 protein. The sample yields some 860,000 distinct CDR3 sequences, roughly 50% seen once. Sequenced input: blood. These receptors were collected from a man aged 40-50 years in good health. CDR3s leave out the opening cysteine and the closing phenylalanine or tryptophan.

j_call,v_call,cdr3_aa
TRBJ1-2,TRBV28,ASSLHVVGNYGYT
NA,TRBV21-1,ASSSPDRENYEQY
TRBJ1-4,TRBV28,ASTGQIREKLF
TRBJ1-2,TRBV21-1,ASSKGRGQYYYGYT
TRBJ1-2,TRBV5-1,ASSLDGAGMNYGYT
TRBJ2-5,TRBV20-1,SARRGLASQETQY
TRBJ2-7,TRBV28,ASSFSRGAYEQY
TRBJ2-5,TRBV29-1,SVEDRVAVAVSLETQY
TRBJ2-1,TRBV5-5,ASSWYSYNEQF
TRBJ2-3,TRBV24-1,ATSALDTQY
TRBJ2-1,TRBV7-3,ASSFEGSRREQF
TRBJ2-1,TRBV28,ASSLLQGDNEQF
TRBJ2-5,TRBV5-1,ASSFSGGAYNEQY
TRBJ2-3,TRBV5-1,ASSFGEKGDLDTQY
TRBJ1-6,TRBV9,ASSVVSGNNSPLH
TRBJ2-3,TRBV14,ASSPGLAGGRNTQY
TRBJ2-5,TRBV11-3,ASSLDGLETQY
TRBJ2-4,TRBV30,AWSVGGVGEGANTQY
TRBJ2-7,TRBV20-1,SIYRASHSFTYEQY
TRBJ2-1,TRBV28,ASSPDGSSYNEQF
TRBJ1-5,TRBV28,ASRGDTNQPQH
TRBJ1-1,TRBV5-1,ASSPGPENTEAF
NA,TRBV24-1,ATSDFNEQY
TRBJ2-5,TRBV7-2,ASSPAPETGTQY
TRBJ1-2,TRBV7-2,ASSFLGQVGYGYT
TRBJ1-6,TRBV18,ASSQPPDGPTPLH
TRBJ2-6,TRBV14,ASSRRTPNYSGANVLT
TRBJ2-1,TRBV4-2,ASSQDLRSYNEQF
TRBJ1-5,TRBV5-1,ASSLRTGVNQPQH
TRBJ2-3,TRBV4-2,ASSQVGFVDTQY
TRBJ2-5,TRBV7-2,ASSLTSGMSETQY
TRBJ2-3,TRBV24-1,ATSDFSEDADTQY
TRBJ2-1,TRBV7-2,ASSLAGVGRHNEQF
TRBJ1-5,TRBV2,ASSVVSGTKSNQPQH
TRBJ1-4,TRBV2,ASSRQGRGEKLF
TRBJ2-5,TRBV20-1,SASERAYQETQY
TRBJ1-6,TRBV3-1,ASSQVSRGGSPLH
TRBJ2-3,TRBV6-1,ASSEQGTGRDTQY
TRBJ2-3,TRBV20-1,STPTDSTDTQY
TRBJ2-7,TRBV6-2/TRBV6-3,ASTNYGSGGTYEQY
TRBJ1-5,TRBV5-8,ASSFDGNQPQH
TRBJ2-7,TRBV3-1,ASSQEWAHAYEQY
TRBJ2-5,TRBV7-3,ASSFIAGRGETQY
TRBJ2-1,TRBV10-3,AISDTDAGVEF
TRBJ2-5,TRBV5-1,ASSLSQGRLETQY
TRBJ2-3,TRBV29-1,SVAPRDRGSTDTQY
TRBJ2-3,TRBV28,ASLKQGYTDTQY
TRBJ2-7,TRBV28,ASKGGGTAYEQY